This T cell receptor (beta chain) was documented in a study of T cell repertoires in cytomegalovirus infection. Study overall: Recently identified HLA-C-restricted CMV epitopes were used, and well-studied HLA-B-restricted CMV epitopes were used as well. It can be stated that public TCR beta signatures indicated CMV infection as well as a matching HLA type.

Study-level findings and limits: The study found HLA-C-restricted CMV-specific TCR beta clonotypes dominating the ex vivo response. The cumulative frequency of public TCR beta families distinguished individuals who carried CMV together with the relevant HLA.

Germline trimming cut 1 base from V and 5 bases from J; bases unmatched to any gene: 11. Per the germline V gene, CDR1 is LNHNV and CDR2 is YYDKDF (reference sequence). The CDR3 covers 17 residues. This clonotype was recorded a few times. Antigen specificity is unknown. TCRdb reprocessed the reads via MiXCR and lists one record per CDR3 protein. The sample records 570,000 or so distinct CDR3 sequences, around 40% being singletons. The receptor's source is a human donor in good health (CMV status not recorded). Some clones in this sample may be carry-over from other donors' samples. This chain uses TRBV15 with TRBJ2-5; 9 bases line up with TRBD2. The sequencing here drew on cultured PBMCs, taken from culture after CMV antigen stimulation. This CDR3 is CATSRASGRGGSETQYF. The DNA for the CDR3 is TGTGCCACCAGCAGAGCTTCGGGGCGGGGGGGATCGGAGACCCAGTACTTC. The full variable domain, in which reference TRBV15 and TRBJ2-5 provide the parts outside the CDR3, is DAMVIQNPRYQVTQFGKPVTLSCSQTLNHNVMYWYQQKSSQAPKLLFHYYDKDFNNEADTPDNFQSRRPNTSFCFLDIRSPGLGDTAMYLCATSRASGRGGSETQYFGPGTRLLVL.